One sample yielded the 31 T cell receptor beta chains listed below, sequenced in a study of human T cells and chemical hapten exposure. TCRdb fed the RACE reads into MiXCR, producing one record per CDR3 protein. The sample lists about 84,000 distinct CDR3 sequences, 11% occurring once. The time point: patch test 3, about 24 weeks after DPC sensitization. Stated treatment: therapeutic diphenylcyclopropenone sensitization with weekly scalp DPC. This specimen was whole blood, taken in connection with sensitization to the hapten diphenylcyclopropenone (DPC). These receptors all come from a woman aged 50 to 60 with alopecia areata. Some clones in this sample may be carry-over from other donors' samples.

This clonotype was observed many times. The rearrangement links TRBV5-1 to TRBJ2-3, with D uncertain. This CDR3 comprises 13 residues. The ends were cut back, 4 bases at V and 3 bases at J, with 9 bases in the middle. The germline V gene has CDR1 SGHRS and CDR2 YFSETQ. The CDR3 sequence is CASSPGPTDTQYF. As DNA, the CDR3 is TGCGCCAGCAGCCCCGGGCCAACAGATACGCAGTATTTT.

The J gene is TRBJ1-3, the V gene TRBV10-2, with D unclear. The CDR3 sequence is 15 residues long. V lost 2 bases and J 4 bases, leaving 12 bases between the germline ends. The V gene's germline CDR1 is WSHSY and CDR2 SAAADI. The CDR3 spells CASSEPRGSGNTIYF. DNA for the CDR3: TGCGCCAGCAGTGAGCCCCGCGGGTCAGGAAACACCATATATTTT.

This sequence joins TRBV19 and TRBJ2-7; TRBD1 matches 8 bases. The CDR3 runs 15 residues. Trimming at V came to 5 bases and at J to 3 bases, leaving 9 bases not matched to a gene. Germline V gene data show CDR1 as LNHDA and CDR2 as SQIVND (reference sequence). The CDR3 here is CASSPQTGESYEQYF. The CDR3 DNA is TGTGCCAGTAGTCCTCAGACAGGGGAGAGCTACGAGCAGTACTTC.

This clonotype was observed a handful of times. The chain combines TRBV14 with TRBJ2-7; D ambiguous. Germline CDR1 SGHDN, CDR2 FVKESK. The V end was cut by 3 bases, the J end by 3 bases, with 3 bases between. This CDR3 has 11 amino acids. The CDR3 loop reads CASSHYYEQYF. In nucleotides, the CDR3 is TGTGCCAGCAGCCACTACTACGAGCAGTACTTC.

This sequence joins TRBV7-6 and TRBJ2-7; D is uncertain. Germline V gene data show CDR1 as SGHVS and CDR2 as FNYEAQ. CDR3 length equals 14 residues. Trimming stripped 5 bases from V and 4 bases from J, with 15 bases between. This CDR3 reads CASSAGQLAYEQYF. CDR3 DNA: TGTGCCAGCAGCGCCGGGCAGCTTGCTTACGAGCAGTACTTC.

This clonotype has at least ten counts. The genes are TRBV4-1 and TRBJ2-1; 9 positions agree with TRBD2. V shed 4 bases, J shed 6 bases, and the junction held 7 bases outside the gene matches. The CDR3 sequence is 15 residues long. CDR1 and CDR2 from the germline V gene are MGHRA and YSYEKL. This chain's CDR3 is CASSLVAGGPNEQFF. DNA for the CDR3: TGCGCCAGCAGCCTGGTGGCGGGAGGGCCCAATGAGCAGTTCTTC.

This clonotype appeared many times. The rearrangement joins TRBV10-2 to TRBJ2-5; D uncertain. Per germline, CDR1 WSHSY and CDR2 SAAADI. V shed 5 bases and J shed 5 bases, with 12 bases lying between them. The CDR3 length is 13 residues. The CDR3 nucleotides read TGCGCCAGCAGTAACCCCCTAGTGGAGACCCAGTACTTC. This translates into CASSNPLVETQYF.

The chain combines TRBV5-6 with TRBJ2-2; 8 bases are a match to TRBD1. Germline CDR1 is SGHDT and CDR2 is YYEEEE. The CDR3 spans 15 residues. V was pared by 3 bases and J by 7 bases, with 8 bases of the junction left unmatched. CDR3 sequence: CASSYRDRPSGELFF. The CDR3 DNA follows: TGTGCCAGCAGCTACCGGGACAGGCCCAGCGGGGAGCTGTTTTTT.

DNA for the CDR3: TGTGCCAGCAGCTCCCACAGCTCCTATAATTCACCCCTCCACTTT. The encoded protein is CASSSHSSYNSPLHF. The chain employs TRBV6-5 and TRBJ1-6; no firm D call. V was pared by 6 bases and J by 0 bases, with 9 bases between. This CDR3 contains 15 residues. CDR1 is MNHEY and CDR2 is SVGAGI in the germline V gene.

Only a few counts were recorded for this clonotype. This chain links TRBV6-5 with TRBJ2-7; 7 nucleotides match TRBD1. This CDR3 spans 13 amino acids. Trimming at V came to 6 bases and at J to 6 bases, leaving 8 bases not matched to a gene. Germline CDR1 and CDR2: MNHEY and SVGAGI. This CDR3 is CASSFDRVGEQYF. In DNA form, the CDR3 reads TGTGCCAGCAGCTTCGACAGGGTAGGCGAGCAGTACTTC.

The genes are TRBV7-2 and TRBJ2-1; 7 bases line up with TRBD2. V lost 11 bases to trimming and J lost 10 bases; unmatched junction nucleotides: 14. The CDR3 runs 13 residues. CDR1 and CDR2 from the germline V gene are SGHTA and FQGNSA. CDR3 in DNA: TGTGCCGGGAGGGCCCAGACCGGGGGGGAGCAGTTCTTC. It translates to CAGRAQTGGEQFF.

This clonotype was detected many times. The chain combines TRBV28 with TRBJ2-1, with 9 positions matching TRBD1. Looked up from germline, CDR1 is MDHEN and CDR2 is SYDVKM. The V and J ends lost 6 bases and 9 bases, in that order; junction bases with no gene match: 6. This CDR3 has 13 residues. The CDR3 nucleotides are TGTGCCAGCAGGGGGACAGGGAGGGGTGAGCAGTTCTTC. This sequence encodes CASRGTGRGEQFF.

This clonotype was observed a handful of times. This rearrangement joins TRBV19 to TRBJ2-2; TRBD2 aligns across 11 bases. The CDR3 has 19 residues. From germline, CDR1 is LNHDA and CDR2 SQIVND (reference sequence). Trimming cost V 5 bases and J 4 bases; bases outside gene matches: 15. The CDR3 DNA reads TGTGCCAGTAGTCCTCGGTGGCCCGGAGGGACTAGCGGCACCGGGGAGCTGTTTTTT. Amino acid sequence: CASSPRWPGGTSGTGELFF.

This clonotype occurred many times. Here the CDR3 DNA reads TGTGCCAGCAGCAAGTTAGACGGAGGCTACGAGCAGTACTTC. Its translation: CASSKLDGGYEQYF. V usage is TRBV21-1 and J usage is TRBJ2-7; the D call in the table, TRBD2, was not verified against the DNA. TRBV21-1 is a known pseudogene. The CDR3 length is 14 residues.

There are a few counts of this clonotype. The V call is TRBV11-2, the J call TRBJ2-5; tentatively, D is TRBD2 (6 bases). Germline V gene lookup returns CDR1 SGHAT and CDR2 FQNNGV. The CDR3 sequence is 15 residues long. The V end lost 0 bases, the J end lost 9 bases, and 17 bases lay between the germline ends. The DNA of the CDR3 is TGTGCCAGCAGCTTAGATCCCCGGGGGTTCCGGGCCCAGTACTTC. Its translation is CASSLDPRGFRAQYF.

Comments on this clonotype: Given a much more abundant clone one base away, this may be a read error. The chain couples TRBV30 to TRBJ1-1; weak D call: TRBD1 (5 bases). This CDR3 is 16 amino acids long. Germline lookup yields CDR1 GTSNPN and CDR2 SVGIG (reference sequence). CDR3 sequence: CAWSRSPSGRNTGAFF. The CDR3 DNA is TGTGCCTGGAGCAGGTCCCCGTCAGGGAGAAACACTGGAGCTTTCTTT.

In this sample, this clonotype turned up a few times. The gene calls are TRBV28 and TRBJ2-3, with no clear D. Germline V gives CDR1 MDHEN, CDR2 SYDVKM. The CDR3 consists of 11 residues. Trimming removed 10 bases at V and 6 bases at J, with 11 bases between. The CDR3 sequence is CATRSGDTQYF. CDR3 nucleotides: TGTGCCACCCGAAGTGGGGATACGCAGTATTTT.

The chain employs TRBV18 and TRBJ1-1; no clear D. There are 15 residues in the CDR3. V lost 6 bases to trimming and J lost 5 bases, with 19 bases between them. Germline V CDR1 and CDR2: KGHSH, LQKENI. This chain's CDR3 is CASSRDLSKGTEAFF. CDR3 bases: TGTGCCAGCTCTCGGGATCTTTCGAAAGGAACTGAAGCTTTCTTT. The full variable domain, with the rest looked up from reference TRBV18 and TRBJ1-1, is NAGVMQNPRHLVRRRGQEARLRCSPMKGHSHVYWYRQLPEEGLKFMVYLQKENIIDESGMPKERFSAEFPKEGPSILRIQQVVRGDSAAYFCASSRDLSKGTEAFFGQGTRLTVV.

At least ten counts were recorded for this clonotype. The V and J genes are TRBV6-6 and TRBJ1-4; D is unclear. The CDR3 totals 18 residues. Trimming removed 5 bases at V and 0 bases at J, with 19 bases between. Germline-derived CDR1 and CDR2 are MNHNY and SVGAGI (reference sequence). The CDR3 DNA reads as TGTGCCAGCAGTCCATCCGGGCTTCGGGCTTCAACTAATGAAAAACTGTTTTTT. Amino acids: CASSPSGLRASTNEKLFF.

This clonotype was detected many times. CDR3 bases: TGTGCCAGCAGCTTAACGCGGGGCAATGAGCAGTTCTTC. Amino acids: CASSLTRGNEQFF. This chain links TRBV7-3 with TRBJ2-1, with TRBD2 as a possible D gene (6 bases). CDR3 length: 13 residues. The germline gives CDR1 SGHTA, CDR2 FQGTGA. V shed 0 bases and J shed 6 bases, with 6 bases lying between them. Looking up the rest from reference TRBV7-3 and TRBJ2-1 gives the full variable domain: GAGVSQTPSNKVTEKGKYVELRCDPISGHTALYWYRQSLGQGPEFLIYFQGTGAADDSGLPNDRFFAVRPEGSVSTLKIQRTERGDSAVYLCASSLTRGNEQFFGPGTRLTVL.

This clonotype was detected only a few times. This rearrangement joins TRBV20-1 to TRBJ2-1; 10 bases align to TRBD2. The CDR3 length is 16 residues. CDR1 is DFQATT and CDR2 is SNEGSKA in the germline V gene (reference sequence). V lost 2 bases, J lost 4 bases, and 8 bases stayed unmatched. This chain's CDR3 is CSARSLAGGKYNEQFF. CDR3 nucleotide sequence: TGCAGTGCTAGATCATTAGCGGGAGGCAAGTACAATGAGCAGTTCTTC.

Many counts were recorded for this clonotype. The CDR3 DNA sequence: TGTGCCAGCAGAACACAGGGGGCAAGGTACAATGAGCAGTTCTTC. Translating gives CASRTQGARYNEQFF. V and J are TRBV6-2 or TRBV6-3 and TRBJ2-1, with 9 bases fitting TRBD1. Germline-derived CDR1 and CDR2 are MNHEY and SVGEGT. V was pared by 6 bases and J by 4 bases, with 7 bases of the junction left unmatched. CDR3 length: 15 residues.

This clonotype was counted only a few times. J is TRBJ2-7 and V is TRBV20-1, with TRBD1 matching 10 bases. Germline V CDR1 and CDR2: DFQATT, SNEGSKA (reference sequence). Trimming at V came to 1 base and at J to 6 bases, leaving 6 bases not matched to a gene. This CDR3 is built from 14 residues. The DNA for the CDR3 is TGCAGTGCTAGAGGGGGACAGGGGAGACGCGAGCAGTACTTC. As protein: CSARGGQGRREQYF.

This clonotype showed up many times. The CDR3 sequence is CASSITERTNTEAFF. The CDR3 region has the DNA TGTGCCAGCAGCATCACGGAACGGACGAACACTGAAGCTTTCTTT. The rearrangement uses TRBV6-1 and TRBJ1-1; no definite D call. V lost 6 bases and J 1 base, leaving 15 bases between the germline ends. The CDR3 sequence is 15 residues long. CDR1 is MNHNS and CDR2 is SASEGT in the germline V gene.

This clonotype was detected many times. Compared with germline, one end of the junction differs, possibly owing to a read error. The V and J genes are TRBV5-1 and TRBJ1-1; possibly TRBD1 for D (6 bases). This CDR3 spans 13 amino acids. Germline loops: CDR1 SGHRS, CDR2 YFSETQ. CDR3 sequence reads: CASSLDRNTEAFF. Written as DNA, the CDR3 is TGTGCCAGCAGCTTGGACAGGAACACTGAAGCTTTCTTT.

This clonotype was seen at least ten times. The V gene is TRBV29-1, the J gene TRBJ2-5; 7 bases line up with TRBD1. Per germline, CDR1 SQVTM and CDR2 ANQGSEA. The V segment lost 8 bases and the J segment 5 bases; nucleotides outside the gene matches: 8. The CDR3 contains 12 residues. As DNA, the CDR3 is TGCAGCCTGCAGGGGGTCGGGGAGACCCAGTACTTC. It specifies CSLQGVGETQYF.

The table lists this clonotype with many counts. This rearrangement joins TRBV5-1 to TRBJ2-7; 9 bases fit TRBD1. The CDR3 consists of 15 residues. V was clipped by 5 bases and J by 0 bases; unmatched bases: 6. CDR1 and CDR2 (germline): SGHRS, YFSETQ. CDR3 sequence reads: CASRGGTGYSYEQYF. For the CDR3, the DNA is TGCGCCAGCAGGGGAGGGACAGGGTACTCCTACGAGCAGTACTTC.

The sample holds many counts of this clonotype. The rearrangement uses TRBV7-9 and TRBJ1-2; no clear D. Deletions cut 3 bases from V and 8 bases from J, with 13 bases between. Germline V gene data show CDR1 as SEHNR and CDR2 as FQNEAQ (reference sequence). This CDR3 contains 13 residues. CDR3 nucleotide sequence: TGTGCCAGCAGCTTGGCACGCCCGAGGGGCTACACCTTC. Amino acid sequence: CASSLARPRGYTF.

This clonotype was recorded at least ten times. The V call is TRBV12-3 or TRBV12-4, the J call TRBJ1-1, with D possibly matching TRBD1 (5 bases). This CDR3 has 16 residues. V lost 8 bases and J 11 bases, leaving 30 bases between the germline ends. The CDR3: CASSPPRQGNMIYAFF. The CDR3 bases are TGTGCCAGCTCCCCCCCTAGGCAGGGTAACATGATATATGCTTTCTTT.

This clonotype was counted many times. J is TRBJ2-2 and V is TRBV11-3; D perhaps matches TRBD1 (6 bases). Trimming removed 5 bases at V and 5 bases at J, with 15 bases between. Germline V gene data show CDR1 as SGHNT and CDR2 as YENEEA. The CDR3 covers 15 residues. In DNA, the CDR3 is TGTGCCAGCAGCCCACAGGGTTTGGATACCGGGGAGCTGTTTTTT. Its translation: CASSPQGLDTGELFF. The full variable domain, completed using reference TRBV11-3 and TRBJ2-2, is EAGVVQSPRYKIIEKKQPVAFWCNPISGHNTLYWYLQNLGQGPELLIRYENEEAVDDSQLPKDRFSAERLKGVDSTLKIQPAELGDSAVYLCASSPQGLDTGELFFGEGSRLTVL.

The chain carries TRBV5-1 and TRBJ1-4, with D possibly TRBD1 on 5 matching bases. Germline values: CDR1 SGHRS, CDR2 YFSETQ. Deletions cut 1 base from V and 6 bases from J, with 7 bases between. This CDR3 region has 13 residues. The CDR3 region is CASSLTTDEKLFF. The DNA for the CDR3 is TGCGCCAGCAGCTTGACGACAGATGAAAAACTGTTTTTT.